This TCR beta chain was documented in a study of T cell changes during pregnancy in multiple sclerosis (dated by TCRdb to between 2019 and 2020). About the study as a whole: The study examined how the T cell repertoire changed over the course of pregnancy in women with multiple sclerosis.

This clone has more than one count but fewer than ten. The antigen this receptor binds is unknown. No much larger clonotype is one base removed from it; base qualities were not supplied. Libraries were constructed by the immunoSEQ multiplex PCR assay. Held by TCRdb, this immuneACCESS table contains in-frame sequences only and omits some clones. Under half of the omission traces to an unresolved V gene where checked; the cause of the rest is unknown. Here the sample has fewer than 140,000 clones; around 92% occur a single time. The top ten hold roughly 1.5% of the sample. The sequence was obtained from a female donor with multiple sclerosis, enrolled in a pregnancy study. The sample was peripheral blood, taken after pregnancy.

In nucleotides, the sequence is TGTGCCAGCAGCCCCATGGGGGGTCGCTATGGCTACACCTTC. Translated, it reads CASSPMGGRYGYTF. Here the chain combines TRBV28 and TRBJ1-2; TRBD1 is possibly the D segment (5 matching bases). V is pared back by 6 bases and J by 4 bases, with 15 bases lying between the germline termini. According to the germline V gene, CDR1 reads MDHEN and CDR2 reads SYDVKM. The CDR3 has 14 amino acids, counting the end cysteine and phenylalanine. The retained sequence is limited to the CDR3, 42 bases, with the frame set at the first base.